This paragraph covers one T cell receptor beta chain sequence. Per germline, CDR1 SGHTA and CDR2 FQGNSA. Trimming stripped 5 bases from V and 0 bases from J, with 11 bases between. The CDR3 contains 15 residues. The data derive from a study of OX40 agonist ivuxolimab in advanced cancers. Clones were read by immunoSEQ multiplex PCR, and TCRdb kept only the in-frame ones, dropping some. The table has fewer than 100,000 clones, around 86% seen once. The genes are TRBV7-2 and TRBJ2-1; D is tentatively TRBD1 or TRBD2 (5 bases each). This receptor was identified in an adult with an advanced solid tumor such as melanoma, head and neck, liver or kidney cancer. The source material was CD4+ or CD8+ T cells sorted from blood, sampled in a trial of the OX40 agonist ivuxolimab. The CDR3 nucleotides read TGTGCCAGCAGCCCGGGGCCGAGCTCCTACAATGAGCAGTTCTTC. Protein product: CASSPGPSSYNEQFF.